The rows below give T cell receptor beta chains drawn from one sample of a study of cytotoxic CD8 clonotypes in ibrutinib-treated CLL. Produced via immunoSEQ multiplex PCR; TCRdb's table is partial and in-frame only. There are approximately 150,000 clones in the sample; less than 85% occur only once, and about 4.6% lies in the top ten. Sequences were derived from PBMCs, sampled after 24 months of ibrutinib treatment. Receptors were obtained from a human donor with chronic lymphocytic leukemia. Both conserved end residues are part of each CDR3. Each record gives: clone size, J gene, D gene, V gene, CDR3 DNA, CDR3 protein. D genes are given only for firm matches. Clone size is given for some rows only: seen once, a few or many times, or a class if the clone is expanded.

size: .; J: TRBJ2-5; D: TRBD1; V: TRBV19; DNA: TGTGCCAGTAGAAGGACAGGGGAAGAGACCCAGTACTTC; CDR3: CASRRTGEETQYF
size: .; J: TRBJ1-5; D: .; V: TRBV7-2; DNA: TGTGCCAGCAGCTCGAGCGGACAGCCCAATCAGCCCCAGCATTTT; CDR3: CASSSSGQPNQPQHF
size: .; J: TRBJ1-4; D: .; V: TRBV18; DNA: TGTGCCAGCTCACGCTTCTTAGGGGGAAGAGAAAAACTGTTTTTT; CDR3: CASSRFLGGREKLFF
size: once; J: TRBJ1-3; D: .; V: TRBV6-1; DNA: TGTGCCAGCAGTGCATCAGGGACTGGAAACACCATATATTTT; CDR3: CASSASGTGNTIYF
size: .; J: TRBJ2-1; D: .; V: TRBV7-2; DNA: TGTGCCAGCAGCTTAGTAGCGGTAGACCTCTACAATGAGCAGTTCTTC; CDR3: CASSLVAVDLYNEQFF
size: .; J: TRBJ2-5; D: .; V: TRBV6-6; DNA: TGTGCCAGCAGTTACGGGGGCCGGCGGGCCCAGTACTTC; CDR3: CASSYGGRRAQYF
size: .; J: TRBJ1-6; D: .; V: TRBV5-4; DNA: TGTGCCAGCACCCCGGCCGCAGGGAGCTCCTATAATTCACCCCTCCACTTT; CDR3: CASTPAAGSSYNSPLHF
size: .; J: TRBJ1-1; D: .; V: TRBV7-2; DNA: TGTGCCAGCAGCTCAGGACAGAACACTGAAGCTTTCTTT; CDR3: CASSSGQNTEAFF
size: few; J: TRBJ1-5; D: .; V: TRBV30; DNA: TGTGCCTGGAGCGGCTTGTGGGGGGGCGATCAGCCCCAGCATTTT; CDR3: CAWSGLWGGDQPQHF
size: .; J: TRBJ2-5; D: .; V: TRBV10-3; DNA: TGTGCCATCGGGGGTAGGGAGACCCAGTACTTC; CDR3: CAIGGRETQYF
size: few; J: TRBJ1-5; D: TRBD1; V: TRBV18; DNA: TGTGCCAGCTCACCATATGCGGGGCCAGGGGGCCGAGAGCCCCAGCATTTT; CDR3: CASSPYAGPGGREPQHF
size: many; J: TRBJ1-2; D: .; V: TRBV7-8; DNA: TGTGCCAGCAGCTTGGGGACACTGAATAACTATGGCTACACCTTC; CDR3: CASSLGTLNNYGYTF
size: .; J: TRBJ2-7; D: .; V: TRBV7-2; DNA: TGTGCCAGCAGCTTAGGGACGCTCGGATTGTACGAGCAGTACTTC; CDR3: CASSLGTLGLYEQYF
size: .; J: TRBJ1-5; D: .; V: TRBV6-5; DNA: TGTGCCAGCAGCCGCGGACAGTATAGCAATCAGCCCCAGCATTTT; CDR3: CASSRGQYSNQPQHF
size: .; J: TRBJ2-7; D: TRBD1; V: TRBV6-6; DNA: TGTGCCAGCAGTCCGGGGACAGGGAGTTCCTACGAGCAGTACTTC; CDR3: CASSPGTGSSYEQYF
size: .; J: TRBJ2-5; D: TRBD1; V: TRBV15; DNA: TGTGCCACCAGCAGGGACAGGGACCAAGAGACCCAGTACTTC; CDR3: CATSRDRDQETQYF
size: .; J: TRBJ1-1; D: .; V: TRBV6-5; DNA: TGTGCCAGCAGTTACAACCACAGGAACACTGAAGCTTTCTTT; CDR3: CASSYNHRNTEAFF
size: .; J: TRBJ2-5; D: .; V: TRBV7-9; DNA: TGTGCCAGCGTGAGCAGGCAAGAGACCCAGTACTTC; CDR3: CASVSRQETQYF
size: few; J: TRBJ1-2; D: TRBD1; V: TRBV5-1; DNA: TGCGCCAGCAGCCCCCGACAGGGCCCCCTCTCGTATGGCTACACCTTC; CDR3: CASSPRQGPLSYGYTF
size: .; J: TRBJ2-7; D: .; V: TRBV28; DNA: TGTGCCAGCAGTTTGATTAGCCGCCCCTACGAGCAGTACTTC; CDR3: CASSLISRPYEQYF
size: .; J: TRBJ2-7; D: TRBD2; V: TRBV27; DNA: TGTGCCAGCAGTTTACGGGGCGGACTAGCGGGGACCTACGAGCAGTACTTC; CDR3: CASSLRGGLAGTYEQYF
size: .; J: TRBJ1-3; D: TRBD1; V: TRBV18; DNA: TGTGCCAGCTCCCGACAGGGAGGAGGCGTGGACACCATATATTTT; CDR3: CASSRQGGGVDTIYF
size: .; J: TRBJ2-5; D: TRBD1; V: TRBV27; DNA: TGTGCCAGCAGTTTAGGGACAGGGGGCCGGGAGACCCAGTACTTC; CDR3: CASSLGTGGRETQYF
size: .; J: TRBJ2-5; D: TRBD2; V: TRBV18; DNA: TGTGCCAGCTCACCACTAACGGGGGGTTCAGAGACCCAGTACTTC; CDR3: CASSPLTGGSETQYF
size: .; J: TRBJ1-4; D: TRBD1; V: TRBV7-9; DNA: TGTGCCAGCAGCCCCGGACAGGGCTCTAATGAAAAACTGTTTTTT; CDR3: CASSPGQGSNEKLFF
size: .; J: TRBJ1-3; D: TRBD1; V: TRBV7-9; DNA: TGTGCCAGCAGGCCAAACTCAGGGGGCGTGAACACCATATATTTT; CDR3: CASRPNSGGVNTIYF
size: .; J: TRBJ2-1; D: TRBD1; V: TRBV30; DNA: TGTGCCTGCCACCCGGGACAGGGGCTGTCCAATGAGCAGTTCTTC; CDR3: CACHPGQGLSNEQFF
size: .; J: TRBJ1-4; D: .; V: TRBV28; DNA: TGTGCCAGCAGTTTCAGATATAATGAAAAACTGTTTTTT; CDR3: CASSFRYNEKLFF
size: .; J: TRBJ2-7; D: TRBD1; V: TRBV27; DNA: TGTGCCAGCAGCAGCAGGGGGCGGTCCTACGAGCAGTACTTC; CDR3: CASSSRGRSYEQYF
size: .; J: TRBJ1-5; D: .; V: TRBV6-1; DNA: TGTGCCAGCAGTTCTGGACAGTACAATCAGCCCCAGCATTTT; CDR3: CASSSGQYNQPQHF